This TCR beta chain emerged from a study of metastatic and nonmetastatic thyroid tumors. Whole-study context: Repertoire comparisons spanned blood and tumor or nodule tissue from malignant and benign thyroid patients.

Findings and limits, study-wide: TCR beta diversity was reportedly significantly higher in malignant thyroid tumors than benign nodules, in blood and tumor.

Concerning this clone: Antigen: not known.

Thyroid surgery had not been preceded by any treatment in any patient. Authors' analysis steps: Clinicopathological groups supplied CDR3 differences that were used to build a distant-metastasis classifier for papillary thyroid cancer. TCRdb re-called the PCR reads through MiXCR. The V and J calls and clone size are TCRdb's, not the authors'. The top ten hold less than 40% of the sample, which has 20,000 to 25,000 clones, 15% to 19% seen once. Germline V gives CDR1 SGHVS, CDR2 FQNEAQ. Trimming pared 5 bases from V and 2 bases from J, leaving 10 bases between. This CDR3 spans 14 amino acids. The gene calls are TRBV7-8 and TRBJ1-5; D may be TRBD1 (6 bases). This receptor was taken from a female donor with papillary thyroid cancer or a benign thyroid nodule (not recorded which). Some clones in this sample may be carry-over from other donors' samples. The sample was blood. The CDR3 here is CASSQQGGNQPQHF. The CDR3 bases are TGTGCCAGCAGCCAACAGGGAGGCAATCAGCCCCAGCATTTT.